The 8 T cell receptor beta chains reported below all come from one sample, sequenced in a study of T cell responses to AZD1222 COVID-19 vaccine. Profiled with immunoSEQ multiplex PCR; TCRdb holds only in-frame clones, not every one. The repertoire holds 95,000 to 120,000 clones, with roughly 84% as singletons. The specimen was peripheral blood, collected on day 0 of AZD1222 vaccination. These TCRs come from an adult in good health.

A note on this clone: Other DNA sequences within the sample encode an identical CDR3. The chain links TRBV19 to TRBJ2-3; D might be TRBD1 or TRBD2, each matching 5 bases. The CDR3 consists of 14 residues. Trimming shortened V by 4 bases and J by 4 bases, and 12 bases separated the two germline ends. Germline-derived CDR1 and CDR2 are LNHDA and SQIVND (reference sequence). The CDR3 loop reads CASSRGRLSDTQYF. CDR3 in DNA: TGTGCCAGTAGTAGGGGACGTCTCTCAGATACGCAGTATTTT.

The chain is built from TRBV7-2 and TRBJ1-1, with 8 bases fitting TRBD1. The V gene end was trimmed by 5 bases and the J gene end by 4 bases; junction bases not matched to a gene: 6. This CDR3 has 14 amino acids. CDR1 is SGHTA, CDR2 FQGNSA, per germline. For the CDR3, the DNA is TGTGCCAGCAGCCGGGACAGGTCAAGCACTGAAGCTTTCTTT. Translation: CASSRDRSSTEAFF.

The chain employs TRBV7-9 and TRBJ1-2; D not certain. Germline V gene sequence: CDR1 SEHNR, CDR2 FQNEAQ (reference sequence). V was trimmed by 0 bases and J by 4 bases, leaving 6 bases between them. This CDR3 has 13 amino acids. The CDR3 loop is CASSLARSYGYTF. The CDR3 region has the DNA TGTGCCAGCAGCTTAGCACGGAGCTATGGCTACACCTTC.

The genes are TRBV6-2 or TRBV6-3 and TRBJ2-1, with TRBD2 matching over 8 bases. Trimming at V came to 5 bases and at J to 0 bases, leaving 9 bases not matched to a gene. Germline V CDR1 and CDR2: MNHEY, SVGEGT. This CDR3 has 17 residues. The CDR3: CASSTRGGSSSYNEQFF. The CDR3 DNA is TGTGCCAGCAGTACCCGGGGGGGCTCGAGCTCCTACAATGAGCAGTTCTTC.

In its sample, this clone was seen a few times. CDR3 nucleotide sequence: TGTGCCAGCAGCTCGTCCCGGGACAGGAACACTGAAGCTTTCTTT. Encoded protein: CASSSSRDRNTEAFF. This sequence joins TRBV13 and TRBJ1-1; the match to TRBD1 covers 7 bases. CDR3 size: 15 residues. V lost 4 bases, J lost 1 base, and 6 bases stayed unmatched. Germline V gives CDR1 PRHDT, CDR2 FYEKMQ (reference sequence).

The chain recombines TRBV30 with TRBJ1-1; D may be TRBD1 (6 bases). This CDR3 is 15 amino acids long. The V gene lost 4 bases and the J gene lost 4 bases, with 19 bases spanning the gap. CDR1 and CDR2 (germline): GTSNPN, SVGIG (reference sequence). The CDR3 is CAWTSGGRAVTEAFF. The CDR3 DNA follows: TGTGCCTGGACATCCGGGGGCAGGGCGGTCACTGAAGCTTTCTTT.

V and J are TRBV5-6 and TRBJ1-1; a possible D gene is TRBD1 (6 bases). V gave up 4 bases and J gave up 0 bases, with 13 bases separating them. This CDR3 is 15 amino acids long. In germline, CDR1 is SGHDT, CDR2 YYEEEE. The CDR3 DNA sequence: TGTGCCAGCAGCGGCCGGGACACAATGAACACTGAAGCTTTCTTT. The encoded protein is CASSGRDTMNTEAFF.

The chain couples TRBV27 to TRBJ1-1, with 7 bases fitting TRBD1. The germline CDR1 and CDR2 sequences are MNHEY and SMNVEV (reference sequence). There are 15 residues in the CDR3. V dropped 9 bases and J dropped 2; count of bases not matched to a gene: 12. CDR3 DNA sequence: TGTGCCAGACCGACAGGGATTGACCCCAACACTGAAGCTTTCTTT. Translated: CARPTGIDPNTEAFF.